This T cell receptor beta chain was captured by sequencing in a study of T cell repertoires in cytomegalovirus infection. CDR1 is SGHRS, CDR2 YFSETQ, per germline. With V trimmed by 4 bases and J by 5 bases, 6 bases remained unmatched. The CDR3 loop spans 13 amino acids. TCRdb called the reads again in MiXCR, with one record for every CDR3 protein. The sample lists a few hundred thousand distinct CDR3 sequences, roughly 9.5% occurring once. Findings and limits, study-wide: The ex vivo response was dominated by HLA-C-restricted CMV-specific TCR beta clonotypes.

This clonotype has a handful of counts. Its specificity is not known. This receptor was obtained from a human donor in good health (CMV status not recorded). Some clones in this sample may be carry-over from other donors' samples. The gene calls are TRBV5-1 and TRBJ2-7; 7 nucleotides line up with TRBD1. Sequencing was carried out using PBMCs. As DNA, the CDR3 is TGCGCCAGCAGCGTGGGACAGTCGAACGAGCAGTACTTC. Its translation: CASSVGQSNEQYF.